A single sample is the source of the 21 T cell receptor beta chains below, sequenced in a study of control samples from healthy donors and cancer patients. Method: immunoSEQ multiplex PCR; TCRdb's copy keeps in-frame clones and lacks some. The sample gives just over 50,000 clones, more than 70% of which show up once; under 45% is in the top ten. Sequenced sample: PBMCs. The receptors shown here come from a middle-aged man with head and neck cancer.

This clone was counted between two and nine times. The chain uses TRBV18 and TRBJ2-7; D not resolved. The V end lost 5 bases, the J end lost 3 bases, and 14 bases lay between the germline ends. This CDR3 has 14 residues. Germline values: CDR1 KGHSH, CDR2 LQKENI. Written as DNA, the CDR3 is TGTGCCAGCTCAGGGGTGGGCGGTAGCTACGAGCAGTACTTC. This translates into CASSGVGGSYEQYF.

The CDR3 DNA follows: TGCGCCAGCAGCTTGGTGATCTTTGGACGGGTCGATACGCAGTATTTT. Translated: CASSLVIFGRVDTQYF. The J gene is TRBJ2-3, the V gene TRBV5-1; D unclear. CDR3 length equals 16 residues. Trimming pared 0 bases from V and 6 bases from J, leaving 17 bases between. CDR1 and CDR2 (germline): SGHRS, YFSETQ.

The chain is built from TRBV5-4 and TRBJ2-1; TRBD2 aligns across 10 bases. The CDR3 sequence is 16 residues long. Trimming cost V 2 bases and J 5 bases; bases outside gene matches: 7. Germline V gene sequence: CDR1 SGHNT, CDR2 YYREEE (reference sequence). The CDR3 region has the DNA TGTGCCAGCAGCTTAGGAGCGGGGGGGCCGGACAATGAGCAGTTCTTC. Residues: CASSLGAGGPDNEQFF.

The chain links TRBV7-3 to TRBJ1-6, with D possibly being TRBD1 (6 bases). The CDR3 consists of 15 residues. Trimming took off 0 bases at V and 7 bases at J, with 10 bases between the two ends. Looked up from germline, CDR1 is SGHTA and CDR2 is FQGTGA. CDR3 sequence (DNA): TGTGCCAGCAGCTTAACTCCAGGGGAGAATTCACCCCTCCACTTT. This gives the protein CASSLTPGENSPLHF.

This chain connects TRBV7-8 to TRBJ1-4; 12 bases fit TRBD1. Germline V gives CDR1 SGHVS, CDR2 FQNEAQ. Trimming took 5 bases from V and 8 from J; bases not matched to a gene: 6. This CDR3 is 15 amino acids long. CDR3 amino acids: CASSLGTGGGEKLFF. CDR3 sequence (DNA): TGTGCCAGCAGCCTAGGGACAGGGGGCGGAGAAAAACTGTTTTTT.

The chain couples TRBV7-2 to TRBJ1-4; 9 bases match TRBD1. V dropped 2 bases and J dropped 6; count of bases not matched to a gene: 10. This CDR3 is 17 amino acids long. CDR1 SGHTA and CDR2 FQGNSA come from the germline V gene. CDR3 DNA sequence: TGTGCCAGCAGCTTATCTGTTTGGACAGGGGTTCATGAAAAACTGTTTTTT. Encoded protein: CASSLSVWTGVHEKLFF. Full variable domain (rest looked up from reference TRBV7-2 and TRBJ1-4): GAGVSQSPSNKVTEKGKDVELRCDPISGHTALYWYRQSLGQGLEFLIYFQGNSAPDKSGLPSDRFSAERTGGSVSTLTIQRTQQEDSAVYLCASSLSVWTGVHEKLFFGSGTQLSVL.

The chain combines TRBV5-6 with TRBJ2-7, with TRBD1 identical over 11 bases. The CDR3 runs 14 residues. CDR1 is SGHDT and CDR2 is YYEEEE in the germline V gene. Losses at the gene ends were 3 bases for V and 9 bases for J; bases not matched to a gene: 8. CDR3 sequence reads: CASSSRTGGRGQYF. CDR3 nucleotides: TGTGCCAGCAGCTCAAGGACAGGGGGCCGAGGGCAGTACTTC.

The rearrangement uses TRBV11-2 and TRBJ2-7, with D maybe TRBD2 (5 bases). CDR3 length equals 14 residues. Germline CDR1 and CDR2: SGHAT and FQNNGV. Deletions cut 5 bases from V and 1 base from J, with 12 bases between. The CDR3: CASSLLEVSYEQYF. In nucleotides, the CDR3 is TGTGCCAGCAGCCTACTAGAGGTTTCCTACGAGCAGTACTTC.

V usage is TRBV4-1 and J usage is TRBJ2-1, with D tentatively TRBD1 or TRBD2 (5 bases each). Between the trimmed V and J ends, which lost 1 base and 2 bases, there was a span of 21 bases. CDR3 length: 19 residues. In germline, CDR1 is MGHRA, CDR2 YSYEKL. CDR3 sequence reads: CASSQVGGRQRQAYNEQFF. CDR3 bases: TGCGCCAGCAGCCAAGTTGGGGGACGACAGCGGCAGGCCTACAATGAGCAGTTCTTC.

This chain joins TRBV20-1 and TRBJ1-2; the D is unclear. This CDR3 is built from 9 residues. Trimming left V 6 bases short and J 8 bases short, with 7 bases between. CDR1 and CDR2 (germline): DFQATT, SNEGSKA (reference sequence). Here the CDR3 DNA reads TGCAGTGCCGGATTGGGCTACACCTTC. Translating gives CSAGLGYTF.

This clone has just a few counts. J is TRBJ2-1 and V is TRBV5-1; D possibly corresponds to TRBD1 (6 bases). The germline CDR1 and CDR2 sequences are SGHRS and YFSETQ. The CDR3 contains 14 residues. The germline V and J ends were trimmed by 4 bases and 5 bases, with 13 bases remaining between them. The CDR3 sequence: CASSERGSHNEQFF. In nucleotides, the CDR3 is TGCGCCAGCAGCGAGAGGGGGTCCCACAATGAGCAGTTCTTC.

The chain has TRBV30 and TRBJ1-2, with D possibly TRBD1 on 5 matching bases. Germline CDR1 reads GTSNPN; CDR2 reads SVGIG (reference sequence). The CDR3 is 12 amino acids. V was pared by 4 bases and J by 2 bases, with 8 bases between. The chain's CDR3 is CAWNAGNYGYTF. CDR3 DNA: TGTGCCTGGAACGCAGGGAACTATGGCTACACCTTC.

The V and J genes are TRBV19 and TRBJ1-5; D is unresolved. The CDR3 loop spans 14 amino acids. With 3 bases removed from V and 7 bases from J, the gap between germline ends came to 13 bases. Germline values: CDR1 LNHDA, CDR2 SQIVND (reference sequence). The CDR3 bases are TGTGCCAGTAGTATGAGATCTTCGGCGCAGCCCCAGCATTTT. Translated: CASSMRSSAQPQHF.

V is TRBV29-1 and J is TRBJ2-3, with 11 bases matching TRBD2. This CDR3 has 15 residues. Germline CDR1 reads SQVTM; CDR2 reads ANQGSEA. J lost 6 bases, V lost 5 bases, and 10 bases had no gene match. As DNA, the CDR3 is TGCAGCGTTTCCGATAGCGGGAGGGCTAGGGATACGCAGTATTTT. Residues: CSVSDSGRARDTQYF.

The genes are TRBV19 and TRBJ2-3, with D tentatively TRBD1 or TRBD2 (6 bases each). The CDR3 has 16 amino acids. The germline V and J ends were trimmed by 7 bases and 3 bases, with 20 bases remaining between them. Germline values: CDR1 LNHDA, CDR2 SQIVND (reference sequence). The CDR3 bases are TGTGCCAGTACCGCTAGGTGGGGGGCAGGGACAGATACGCAGTATTTT. Protein sequence: CASTARWGAGTDTQYF.

The V call is TRBV4-1, the J call TRBJ2-7, with 7 bases identical to TRBD1. The length of the CDR3 is 14 residues. The V segment lost 2 bases and the J segment 3 bases; nucleotides outside the gene matches: 4. The germline gives CDR1 MGHRA, CDR2 YSYEKL. CDR3 in DNA: TGCGCCAGCAGCCAACCGGGACAGCGCTACGAGCAGTACTTC. Translation gives CASSQPGQRYEQYF.

This clone is a singleton in its sample. The chain is built from TRBV28 and TRBJ2-1; 10 bases are shared with TRBD2. The CDR3 covers 16 residues. Trimming cost V 5 bases and J 2 bases; bases outside gene matches: 6. Germline loops: CDR1 MDHEN, CDR2 SYDVKM. CDR3 sequence: CASSPIAGGPYNEQFF. The CDR3 DNA follows: TGTGCCAGCAGTCCCATAGCGGGAGGACCCTACAATGAGCAGTTCTTC.

DNA for the CDR3: TGTGCCAGCAGCCCCCGGACAAGTTACGAGCAGTACTTC. This translates into CASSPRTSYEQYF. The chain uses TRBV7-6 and TRBJ2-7, with D possibly being TRBD1 (5 bases). Germline CDR1 SGHVS, CDR2 FNYEAQ. CDR3 length: 13 amino acids. The V end was cut by 5 bases, the J end by 4 bases, with 12 bases between.

This clone was seen a single time. J is TRBJ2-3 and V is TRBV21-1. TRBV21-1 is given as a pseudogene. The CDR3 is made up of 15 amino acids. The CDR3, as DNA: TGTGCCACCTCGTCCCGGAATTGTACGACAGATACGCAGTATTTT. This encodes CATSSRNCTTDTQYF.

The V and J genes are TRBV4-1 and TRBJ2-2, with TRBD2 as a possible D gene (6 bases). This CDR3 has 16 amino acids. V lost 1 base and J 5 bases, leaving 14 bases between the germline ends. Germline CDR1 reads MGHRA; CDR2 reads YSYEKL. The CDR3 here is CASSQAGGRGTGELFF. The CDR3 nucleotides are TGCGCCAGCAGCCAAGCTGGAGGCCGGGGGACCGGGGAGCTGTTTTTT.

V gene TRBV6-5 combines with J gene TRBJ2-1; D is possibly TRBD1 (5 bases). The V and J ends lost 6 bases and 7 bases respectively, with 13 bases between them. In germline, CDR1 is MNHEY, CDR2 SVGAGI. The CDR3 extends over 13 amino acids. The CDR3 region is CASRRQNRNEQFF. The CDR3 DNA sequence: TGTGCCAGCAGGCGACAGAACCGGAATGAGCAGTTCTTC.